This entry lists 23 T cell receptor beta chains sequenced from one sample in a study of cytomegalovirus exposure and HLA in healthy donors. The primer mix had 60 Vbeta and 13 Jbeta primers. TCRdb's table, derived via immunoSEQ multiplex PCR, lists solely in-frame clones and lacks some. Its clone listing holds 53,000 or so clones. Sample: PBMCs. The source is a man between 18 and 35 years old in good health and CMV-seropositive.

The chain has TRBV19 and TRBJ2-1; 7 bases align to TRBD2. In germline, CDR1 is LNHDA, CDR2 SQIVND (reference sequence). The J segment lost 1 base and the V segment lost 5 bases, leaving 5 bases of the junction unmatched. CDR3 length: 15 amino acids. The DNA of the CDR3 is TGTGCCAGTAGTTCCGGGACTACTTCCTACAATGAGCAGTTCTTC. Protein: CASSSGTTSYNEQFF. Full variable domain (outside the CDR3, taken from reference TRBV19 and TRBJ2-1): DGGITQSPKYLFRKEGQNVTLSCEQNLNHDAMYWYRQDPGQGLRLIYYSQIVNDFQKGDIAEGYSVSREKKESFPLTVTSAQKNPTAFYLCASSSGTTSYNEQFFGPGTRLTVL.

This chain connects TRBV4-2 to TRBJ2-1; tentative D call: TRBD2 (6 bases). V dropped 4 bases and J dropped 6 bases, with 10 bases sitting between them. The CDR3 runs to 13 residues. Germline values: CDR1 LGHNA, CDR2 YNFKEQ. Written as DNA, the CDR3 is TGTGCCAGCAGCCCGGGAGCGTTCAATGAGCAGTTCTTC. It is translated as CASSPGAFNEQFF.

V is TRBV6-6 and J is TRBJ2-5, with 12 bases that match TRBD2. CDR3 length: 15 residues. The trim removed 7 bases at V and 5 bases at J, leaving 8 bases unmatched. Per germline, CDR1 MNHNY and CDR2 SVGAGI (reference sequence). As DNA, the CDR3 is TGTGCCAGCACCTCTAGCGGGAGGGCCTCGGAGACCCAGTACTTC. This sequence encodes CASTSSGRASETQYF.

The chain combines TRBV30 with TRBJ1-2; no reliable D call. V shed 2 bases and J shed 4 bases, with 8 bases lying between them. The CDR3 runs to 12 residues. The germline CDR1 and CDR2 sequences are GTSNPN and SVGIG (reference sequence). This chain's CDR3 is CAWSLFPYGYTF. In DNA form, the CDR3 reads TGTGCCTGGAGTCTGTTTCCCTATGGCTACACCTTC.

V is TRBV11-2 and J is TRBJ2-6, with D uncertain. Germline CDR1 reads SGHAT; CDR2 reads FQNNGV. This CDR3 is built from 14 residues. Trimming removed 2 bases from V and 4 bases from J, with 6 bases in between. The CDR3 sequence is CASSLRAGANVLTF. CDR3 nucleotide sequence: TGTGCCAGCAGCTTACGAGCCGGGGCCAACGTCCTGACTTTC.

The CDR3 is CAWGPRAGRVYEQFF. DNA of the CDR3: TGTGCCTGGGGACCTCGAGCGGGAAGGGTGTATGAGCAGTTCTTC. J is TRBJ2-1 and V is TRBV30, with 7 positions matching TRBD2. CDR3 length equals 15 residues. Per the germline V gene, CDR1 is GTSNPN and CDR2 is SVGIG (reference sequence). With V trimmed by 5 bases and J by 8 bases, 15 bases remained unmatched.

The V gene is TRBV14, the J gene TRBJ2-4; 14 nucleotides match TRBD2. Germline V lookup: CDR1 SGHDN, CDR2 FVKESK. V was pared by 2 bases and J by 4 bases, with 4 bases of the junction left unmatched. The CDR3 totals 17 residues. CDR3 DNA: TGTGCCAGCAGCCAAAGGGGACTAGCGGGAGCTAAAAACATTCAGTACTTC. It encodes CASSQRGLAGAKNIQYF.

The chain recombines TRBV19 with TRBJ2-7; 8 positions match TRBD1. V trimming: 0 bases; J trimming: 6 bases; junction bases outside the gene matches: 4. There are 14 residues in the CDR3. Germline V lookup: CDR1 LNHDA, CDR2 SQIVND (reference sequence). The DNA of the CDR3 is TGTGCCAGTAGTATAGACAGGGGGCGAAGCGAGCAGTACTTC. This translates into CASSIDRGRSEQYF.

This chain uses TRBV6-1 with TRBJ2-5; D possibly corresponds to TRBD1 (5 bases). Near its end, the DNA agrees better with TRBJ2-7, so the J call may be wrong. CDR1 and CDR2 from the germline V gene are MNHNS and SASEGT. There are 12 residues in the CDR3. The CDR3 sequence: CASIGDSYEQYF. DNA of the CDR3: TGTGCCAGCATCGGTGACAGCTACGAGCAGTACTTC.

The genes are TRBV7-9 and TRBJ1-6, with D hard to call. CDR1 is SEHNR, CDR2 FQNEAQ, per germline (reference sequence). V lost 5 bases and J 9 bases, leaving 11 bases between the germline ends. The CDR3 consists of 13 residues. The CDR3 sequence: CASSPRSGSPLHF. DNA for the CDR3: TGTGCCAGCAGCCCACGAAGCGGTTCACCCCTCCACTTT.

DNA of the CDR3: TGTGCCTCAACGGACAGGCCCGGAGGAGATACGCAGTATTTT. This gives the protein CASTDRPGGDTQYF. This chain joins TRBV19 and TRBJ2-3, with 7 nucleotides matching TRBD1. The germline V gene has CDR1 LNHDA and CDR2 SQIVND (reference sequence). Trimming at V came to 11 bases and at J to 5 bases, leaving 13 bases not matched to a gene. The CDR3 sequence is 14 residues long.

V usage is TRBV7-2 and J usage is TRBJ2-7; no clear D gene. V was shortened by 5 bases and J by 0 bases, with 11 bases between the two germline ends. Germline values: CDR1 SGHTA, CDR2 FQGNSA. This CDR3 is built from 14 residues. CDR3 sequence: CASSPWPVSYEQYF. The CDR3, as DNA: TGTGCCAGCAGCCCCTGGCCCGTCTCCTACGAGCAGTACTTC.

The chain has TRBV28 and TRBJ2-7; 7 positions agree with TRBD1. V lost 10 bases and J lost 1; bases outside the gene matches: 13. The V gene's germline CDR1 is MDHEN and CDR2 SYDVKM. This CDR3 is built from 15 residues. The CDR3 is CATQGVGASSYEQYF. The CDR3 nucleotides read TGTGCCACCCAGGGGGTGGGAGCCAGTTCCTACGAGCAGTACTTC.

The chain links TRBV13 to TRBJ2-1; TRBD2 aligns across 7 bases. The CDR3 runs 18 residues. Germline V gene sequence: CDR1 PRHDT, CDR2 FYEKMQ (reference sequence). Unmatched junction bases numbered 10, after V lost 2 bases and J lost 0 bases. The CDR3 DNA sequence: TGTGCCAGCAGCTTAAGATCTAGCGGATTATTCTCCTACAATGAGCAGTTCTTC. This translates into CASSLRSSGLFSYNEQFF.

V is TRBV6-1 and J is TRBJ2-4; TRBD2 is a possible D gene (6 bases). The CDR3 is made up of 17 amino acids. V lost 6 bases and J 0 bases, leaving 18 bases between the germline ends. Per the germline V gene, CDR1 is MNHNS and CDR2 is SASEGT. The CDR3 DNA reads as TGTGCCAGCAGGGAACTCGTGGGAGGCCTAGCCAAAAACATTCAGTACTTC. Amino acids: CASRELVGGLAKNIQYF.

The CDR3 reads CASSSRVIGDFLFSPLHF. Here the CDR3 DNA reads TGTGCCAGCAGCTCTAGGGTCATAGGGGACTTTTTATTTTCACCCCTCCACTTT. This chain connects TRBV5-6 to TRBJ1-6, with D perhaps TRBD1 (5 bases). The CDR3 is 18 residues long. Trimming shortened V by 3 bases and J by 9 bases, and 25 bases separated the two germline ends. Per the germline V gene, CDR1 is SGHDT and CDR2 is YYEEEE.

The V gene is TRBV30, the J gene TRBJ2-7, with D possibly TRBD2 on 5 matching bases. Germline CDR1 reads GTSNPN; CDR2 reads SVGIG (reference sequence). The V end was cut by 4 bases, the J end by 0 bases, with 10 bases between. The CDR3 is 13 amino acids. The chain's CDR3 is CAWNPGISYEQYF. The CDR3 nucleotides are TGTGCCTGGAACCCCGGGATCTCCTACGAGCAGTACTTC. The full variable domain, in which reference TRBV30 and TRBJ2-7 provide the parts outside the CDR3, is SQTIHQWPATLVQPVGSPLSLECTVEGTSNPNLYWYRQAAGRGLQLLFYSVGIGQISSEVPQNLSASRPQDRQFILSSKKLLLSDSGFYLCAWNPGISYEQYFGPGTRLTVT.

The chain links TRBV6-1 to TRBJ1-4, with 7 bases identical to TRBD1. V lost 4 bases, J lost 8 bases, and 4 bases stayed unmatched. Germline V CDR1 and CDR2: MNHNS, SASEGT. This CDR3 region has 13 residues. CDR3 residues: CASSGQGGEKLFF. CDR3 in DNA: TGTGCCAGCAGTGGACAGGGAGGAGAAAAACTGTTTTTT.

The chain employs TRBV18 and TRBJ2-7; D is unresolved. The CDR3 consists of 12 residues. Germline lookup yields CDR1 KGHSH and CDR2 LQKENI. V gave up 6 bases and J gave up 6 bases, with 12 bases separating them. The CDR3 loop reads CASSSQTIEQYF. The CDR3 DNA is TGTGCCAGCTCTTCACAAACCATCGAGCAGTACTTC.

The chain links TRBV29-1 to TRBJ2-7; D is perhaps TRBD2 (6 bases). Germline-derived CDR1 and CDR2 are SQVTM and ANQGSEA. This CDR3 comprises 13 residues. V was pared by 3 bases and J by 4 bases, with 13 bases between. The CDR3 is CSVEERERYEQYF. CDR3 DNA sequence: TGCAGCGTTGAGGAACGGGAGCGGTACGAGCAGTACTTC.

V gene TRBV5-8 combines with J gene TRBJ1-5, with TRBD1 matching 9 bases. The CDR3 loop spans 14 amino acids. V gave up 2 bases and J gave up 6 bases; unmatched junction bases: 3. Germline CDR1 and CDR2: SGHTS and YDEGEE. The CDR3 region is CASSFRQGGQPQHF. The CDR3 region has the DNA TGTGCCAGCAGCTTCCGACAGGGGGGTCAGCCCCAGCATTTT.

The chain carries TRBV2 and TRBJ1-4, with D maybe TRBD1 (5 bases). The V and J ends lost 7 bases and 4 bases respectively, with 16 bases between them. This CDR3 comprises 15 residues. From germline, CDR1 is SNHLY and CDR2 FYNNEI. The CDR3 DNA reads as TGTGCCAGCATGGGAACGAGCAGGGATAATGAAAAACTGTTTTTT. Residues: CASMGTSRDNEKLFF.

The V call is TRBV13, the J call TRBJ2-7; D remains ambiguous. Germline CDR1 is PRHDT and CDR2 is FYEKMQ (reference sequence). The CDR3 runs 15 residues. Trimming took off 2 bases at V and 0 bases at J, with 11 bases between the two ends. The CDR3 coding sequence is TGTGCCAGCAGCTTATCAAAGGAGATCTCCTACGAGCAGTACTTC. It translates to CASSLSKEISYEQYF.